The 23 T cell receptor beta chains listed next were all sequenced from one sample in a study of T cells in localized non-small cell lung cancer. Libraries were prepared by immunoSEQ multiplex PCR; TCRdb keeps only in-frame clonotypes and omits some of them. The table shows 25,000 to 35,000 clones, with around 80% occurring only once. The sample was peripheral blood, taken before any cancer treatment. The receptors were gathered from a male donor older than 55 with stage III squamous cell lung carcinoma.

The genes are TRBV5-5 and TRBJ1-1; TRBD1 matches at 8 bases. The CDR3 has 14 residues. The germline V gene has CDR1 SGHKS and CDR2 YYEKEE (reference sequence). V gave up 3 bases and J gave up 8 bases; unmatched junction bases: 9. The CDR3 loop reads CASSWGRQGSEAFF. The CDR3 DNA sequence: TGTGCCAGCAGCTGGGGCCGACAGGGGTCGGAAGCTTTCTTT.

The genes are TRBV7-2 and TRBJ1-5, with no clear D. The germline gives CDR1 SGHTA, CDR2 FQGNSA. V lost 6 bases and J lost 6, with 15 bases in between. CDR3 size: 14 residues. CDR3 coding DNA: TGTGCCAGCAGTTCCGGACCCAACGTTCAGCCCCAGCATTTT. Translated, it gives CASSSGPNVQPQHF.

This clone has a handful of counts. J is TRBJ1-5 and V is TRBV6-5; unclear D gene. The CDR3 spans 13 residues. Germline V CDR1 and CDR2: MNHEY, SVGAGI. Trimming pared 0 bases from V and 7 bases from J, leaving 7 bases between. The CDR3, as DNA: TGTGCCAGCAGTTACTCACCGGGGCAGCCCCAGCATTTT. It translates to CASSYSPGQPQHF.

V gene TRBV19 combines with J gene TRBJ2-3, with 8 nucleotides matching TRBD1. Unmatched junction bases numbered 7, after V lost 5 bases and J lost 0 bases. The V gene's germline CDR1 is LNHDA and CDR2 SQIVND (reference sequence). The CDR3 is 16 amino acids. The DNA of the CDR3 is TGTGCCAGTAGTCCCGGGACAGGTACTAGCACAGATACGCAGTATTTT. It codes for CASSPGTGTSTDTQYF.

This chain connects TRBV4-3 to TRBJ2-7; 8 bases line up with TRBD2. V dropped 3 bases and J dropped 3; count of bases not matched to a gene: 7. The CDR3 is made up of 15 amino acids. Germline V gives CDR1 LGHNA, CDR2 YSLEER. The CDR3 DNA is TGCGCCAGCAGCCAGCTAGCGGGCTTCAACTACGAGCAGTACTTC. Amino acids: CASSQLAGFNYEQYF.

The DNA of the CDR3 is TGTGCCAGCAGCCGCGCTTTTAACACTGAAGCTTTCTTT. It yields the protein CASSRAFNTEAFF. The chain uses TRBV6-5 and TRBJ1-1; D remains ambiguous. The CDR3 spans 13 residues. Trimming pared 6 bases from V and 2 bases from J, leaving 10 bases between. Germline-derived CDR1 and CDR2 are MNHEY and SVGAGI.

This sequence joins TRBV7-2 and TRBJ2-2, with D unclear. Germline V lookup: CDR1 SGHTA, CDR2 FQGNSA. The CDR3 spans 14 residues. V was cut by 5 bases and J by 2 bases, with 9 bases left in between. The CDR3 spells CASSLDTNTGELFF. Here the CDR3 DNA reads TGTGCCAGCAGCCTCGACACTAACACCGGGGAGCTGTTTTTT.

The CDR3 loop is CASSEGQGRAFF. The CDR3, as DNA: TGTGCCAGCAGTGAGGGGCAGGGGAGGGCTTTCTTT. The chain combines TRBV2 with TRBJ1-1; weak D call: TRBD1 (6 bases). The germline CDR1 and CDR2 sequences are SNHLY and FYNNEI. The CDR3 consists of 12 residues. The V end lost 3 bases, the J end lost 11 bases, and 13 bases lay between the germline ends.

This clone was detected only once. The V gene is TRBV9, the J gene TRBJ2-3; D not resolved. Germline V gene lookup returns CDR1 SGDLS and CDR2 YYNGEE. V lost 0 bases, J lost 0 bases, and 14 bases lay in between. The length of the CDR3 is 17 residues. In nucleotides, the CDR3 is TGTGCCAGCAGCGTAGGATCAGGTCTCTTGAGCACAGATACGCAGTATTTT. Its protein is CASSVGSGLLSTDTQYF.

The chain joins TRBV10-3 to TRBJ2-3; D is unresolved. Germline CDR1 reads ENHRY; CDR2 reads SYGVKD. V was shortened by 10 bases and J by 1 base, with 12 bases between the two germline ends. This CDR3 has 13 amino acids. This CDR3 reads CATMTPGTDTQYF. CDR3 in DNA: TGTGCCACCATGACCCCAGGCACAGATACGCAGTATTTT.

This clone occurred once. This rearrangement joins TRBV11-2 to TRBJ2-7; D might be TRBD1 (6 bases). The V end lost 6 bases, the J end lost 5 bases, and 20 bases lay between the germline ends. Germline V gene sequence: CDR1 SGHAT, CDR2 FQNNGV. The CDR3 covers 15 residues. The CDR3 nucleotides read TGTGCCAGCAGGCTCATTGGGGGCTTTATAGACGAGCAGTACTTC. Its translation is CASRLIGGFIDEQYF.

The rearrangement links TRBV7-2 to TRBJ1-5; TRBD1 matches 9 bases. Germline V gives CDR1 SGHTA, CDR2 FQGNSA. With V trimmed by 5 bases and J by 8 bases, 7 bases remained unmatched. This CDR3 region has 14 residues. CDR3 sequence reads: CASSIGQGMKPQHF. The CDR3 DNA is TGTGCCAGCAGCATAGGACAGGGGATGAAGCCCCAGCATTTT. Full variable domain (outside the CDR3, taken from reference TRBV7-2 and TRBJ1-5): GAGVSQSPSNKVTEKGKDVELRCDPISGHTALYWYRQSLGQGLEFLIYFQGNSAPDKSGLPSDRFSAERTGGSVSTLTIQRTQQEDSAVYLCASSIGQGMKPQHFGDGTRLSIL.

The gene calls are TRBV2 and TRBJ2-7; 11 nucleotides agree with TRBD2. V gave up 2 bases and J gave up 6 bases; unmatched junction bases: 15. The CDR3 is 18 residues long. The V gene's germline CDR1 is SNHLY and CDR2 FYNNEI. The CDR3 DNA is TGTGCCAGCAGTGAACACGGGCTAGCGGGAGGTTCCGCTGCCGAGCAGTACTTC. Amino acids: CASSEHGLAGGSAAEQYF. Full variable domain (outside the CDR3, taken from reference TRBV2 and TRBJ2-7): EPEVTQTPSHQVTQMGQEVILRCVPISNHLYFYWYRQILGQKVEFLVSFYNNEISEKSEIFDDQFSVERPDGSNFTLKIRSTKLEDSAMYFCASSEHGLAGGSAAEQYFGPGTRLTVT.

This clone has more than one count but fewer than ten. The chain joins TRBV4-1 to TRBJ1-2, with D possibly TRBD1 on 5 matching bases. The V gene lost 4 bases and the J gene lost 8 bases, with 14 bases spanning the gap. This CDR3 has 13 residues. Germline V gene data show CDR1 as MGHRA and CDR2 as YSYEKL. The CDR3 coding sequence is TGCGCCAGCAGCCCCCAGGGTTTCCGGGGCTACACCTTC. It is translated as CASSPQGFRGYTF.

The DNA of the CDR3 is TGTGCCAGCAGCTCGGGACTAGCGGGGGGGTTGGCAGATACGCAGTATTTT. As protein: CASSSGLAGGLADTQYF. This chain uses TRBV11-3 with TRBJ2-3; 16 bases agree with TRBD2. The trim removed 4 bases at V and 4 bases at J, leaving 5 bases unmatched. The CDR3 is made up of 17 amino acids. Germline V CDR1 and CDR2: SGHNT, YENEEA. Variable domain in full (rest from reference TRBV11-3 and TRBJ2-3): EAGVVQSPRYKIIEKKQPVAFWCNPISGHNTLYWYLQNLGQGPELLIRYENEEAVDDSQLPKDRFSAERLKGVDSTLKIQPAELGDSAVYLCASSSGLAGGLADTQYFGPGTRLTVL.

The chain combines TRBV6-6 with TRBJ2-1; D remains ambiguous. The V gene lost 9 bases and the J gene lost 3 bases, with 6 bases spanning the gap. Germline CDR1 is MNHNY and CDR2 is SVGAGI (reference sequence). This CDR3 region has 11 residues. As DNA, the CDR3 is TGTGCCAGTAGAAACTACAATGAGCAGTTCTTC. Its translation: CASRNYNEQFF.

The chain carries TRBV2 and TRBJ2-1; D remains unclear. Germline CDR1 and CDR2: SNHLY and FYNNEI. V was clipped by 8 bases and J by 7 bases, with 18 bases between them. The CDR3 is made up of 14 amino acids. CDR3 DNA: TGTGCCAGCTCTGGGGTCTATAGGTTAAATGAGCAGTTCTTC. It yields the protein CASSGVYRLNEQFF.

The chain joins TRBV5-1 to TRBJ1-1; D is possibly TRBD1 (5 bases). V gave up 6 bases and J gave up 3 bases, with 21 bases separating them. The germline gives CDR1 SGHRS, CDR2 YFSETQ. The length of the CDR3 is 16 residues. CDR3: CASTPEGGAGDTEAFF. The CDR3 DNA is TGCGCCAGCACCCCGGAGGGCGGGGCAGGAGACACTGAAGCTTTCTTT.

This chain connects TRBV6-6 to TRBJ2-2; D assignment may be TRBD1 or TRBD2 (5 bases each). The CDR3 is 16 amino acids. The V end was cut by 0 bases, the J end by 4 bases, with 12 bases between. In germline, CDR1 is MNHNY, CDR2 SVGAGI (reference sequence). The CDR3 nucleotides read TGTGCCAGCAGTTACTCGAAGGGGACGGGCACCGGGGAGCTGTTTTTT. This gives the protein CASSYSKGTGTGELFF.

The V gene is TRBV7-8, the J gene TRBJ2-3, with D possibly matching TRBD1 (8 bases). The CDR3 totals 15 residues. Germline lookup yields CDR1 SGHVS and CDR2 FQNEAQ. V lost 4 bases and J lost 5, with 16 bases in between. Here the CDR3 DNA reads TGTGCCAGCAGCTCCGGACAGGGAGGGGGAGATACGCAGTATTTT. Amino acid sequence: CASSSGQGGGDTQYF.

The V and J genes are TRBV11-1 and TRBJ2-7; D not resolved. V lost 5 bases and J lost 3, with 26 bases in between. The CDR3 is 18 amino acids. Germline loops: CDR1 SGHAT, CDR2 FQDESV (reference sequence). DNA for the CDR3: TGTGCCAGCAGCGCCGACTCATGGGAATCGACAAGGTACTACGAGCAGTACTTC. Amino acids: CASSADSWESTRYYEQYF. The full variable domain, completed using reference TRBV11-1 and TRBJ2-7, is EAEVAQSPRYKITEKSQAVAFWCDPISGHATLYWYRQILGQGPELLVQFQDESVVDDSQLPKDRFSAERLKGVDSTLKIQPAELGDSAMYLCASSADSWESTRYYEQYFGPGTRLTVT.

The chain carries TRBV30 and TRBJ2-5; weak D call: TRBD1 (6 bases). The CDR3 length is 14 residues. The germline CDR1 and CDR2 sequences are GTSNPN and SVGIG (reference sequence). V was pared by 1 base and J by 2 bases, with 11 bases between. The CDR3 nucleotides are TGTGCCTGGAGTGAATGGACAGTTCAAGAGACCCAGTACTTC. Amino acids: CAWSEWTVQETQYF.

The chain carries TRBV4-3 and TRBJ2-2; weak D call: TRBD2 (6 bases). V lost 6 bases to trimming and J lost 5 bases, with 7 bases between them. Germline assignment: CDR1 LGHNA and CDR2 YSLEER. The CDR3 is 12 amino acids. CDR3 in amino acids: CASRGTTGELFF. Here the CDR3 DNA reads TGCGCCAGCAGGGGGACTACCGGGGAGCTGTTTTTT.